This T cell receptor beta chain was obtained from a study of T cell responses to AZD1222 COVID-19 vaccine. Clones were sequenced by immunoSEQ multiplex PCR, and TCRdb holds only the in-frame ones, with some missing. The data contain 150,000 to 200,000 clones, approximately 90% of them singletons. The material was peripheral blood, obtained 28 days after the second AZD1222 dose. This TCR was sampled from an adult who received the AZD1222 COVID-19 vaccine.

For the CDR3, the DNA is TGCAGCGTTGAACGCGGGGGGGCGGATACGCAGTATTTT. Its protein product is CSVERGGADTQYF. V usage is TRBV29-1 and J usage is TRBJ2-3; 9 bases agree with TRBD2. CDR3 length: 13 amino acids. Losses at the gene ends were 2 bases for V and 6 bases for J; bases not matched to a gene: 3. Looked up from germline, CDR1 is SQVTM and CDR2 is ANQGSEA.